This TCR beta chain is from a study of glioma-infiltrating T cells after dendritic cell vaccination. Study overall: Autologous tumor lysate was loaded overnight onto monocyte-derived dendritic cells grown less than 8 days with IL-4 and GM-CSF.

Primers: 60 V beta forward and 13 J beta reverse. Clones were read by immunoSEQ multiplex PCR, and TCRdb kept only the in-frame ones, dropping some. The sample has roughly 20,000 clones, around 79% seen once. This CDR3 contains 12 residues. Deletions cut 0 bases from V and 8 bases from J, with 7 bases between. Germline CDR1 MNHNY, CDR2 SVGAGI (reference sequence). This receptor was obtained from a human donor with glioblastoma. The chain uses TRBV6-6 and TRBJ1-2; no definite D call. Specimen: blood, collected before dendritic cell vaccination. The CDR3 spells CASSYSNRGYTF. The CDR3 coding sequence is TGTGCCAGCAGTTACTCGAATCGGGGCTACACCTTC.